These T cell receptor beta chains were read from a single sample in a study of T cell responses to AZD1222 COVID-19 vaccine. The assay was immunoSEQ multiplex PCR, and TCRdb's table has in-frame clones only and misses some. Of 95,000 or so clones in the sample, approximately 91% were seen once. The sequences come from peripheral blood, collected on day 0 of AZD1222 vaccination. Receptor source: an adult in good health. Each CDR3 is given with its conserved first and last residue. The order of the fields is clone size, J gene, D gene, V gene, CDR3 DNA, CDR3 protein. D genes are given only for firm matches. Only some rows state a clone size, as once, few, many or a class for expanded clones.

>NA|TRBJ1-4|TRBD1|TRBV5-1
TGCGCCAGCAGCTCGGGACAGGGAAATGAAAAACTGTTTTTT
CASSSGQGNEKLFF
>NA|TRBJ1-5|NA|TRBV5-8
TGTGCCAGCAGCTTAGGGTTGAGCAATCAGCCCCAGCATTTT
CASSLGLSNQPQHF
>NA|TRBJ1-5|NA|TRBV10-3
TGTGCCATCAGCTCACTCAATCAGCCCCAGCATTTT
CAISSLNQPQHF
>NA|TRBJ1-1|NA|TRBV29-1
TGCAGCGTTGAAAGAGACAGGAACACTGAAGCTTTCTTT
CSVERDRNTEAFF
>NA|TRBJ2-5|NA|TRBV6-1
TGTGCCAGCAGTGAAGCCCCGGACAGTCAAGAGACCCAGTACTTC
CASSEAPDSQETQYF
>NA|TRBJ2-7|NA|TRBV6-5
TGTGCCAGCAGACCCGGGCCGGGTCTGGGGTACGAGCAGTACTTC
CASRPGPGLGYEQYF
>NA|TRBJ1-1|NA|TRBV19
TGTGCCAGTAGTATCAACCTACGTGAAGCTTTCTTT
CASSINLREAFF
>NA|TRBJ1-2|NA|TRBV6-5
TGTGCCAGCAGTCTTCGGACGGCGGGGGTGGAAGGCTACACCTTC
CASSLRTAGVEGYTF
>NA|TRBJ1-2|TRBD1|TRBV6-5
TGTGCCAGCAGACCCCCGACAGGGGGCAACTATGGCTACACCTTC
CASRPPTGGNYGYTF
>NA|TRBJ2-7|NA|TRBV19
TGTGCCAGTAGTAATGTAGCATGGGGCCACGAGCAGTACTTC
CASSNVAWGHEQYF
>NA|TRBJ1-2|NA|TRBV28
TGTGCCAGCACCACCCCGGGGGGGGCCAAACGATACTATGGCTACACCTTC
CASTTPGGAKRYYGYTF
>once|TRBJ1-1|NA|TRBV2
TGTGCCAGCCGACAGAGCATGAACACTGAAGCTTTCTTT
CASRQSMNTEAFF
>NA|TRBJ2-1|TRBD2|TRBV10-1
TGCGCCAGCAGTGGGACTAGCGGGGTTTCCTACAATGAGCAGTTCTTC
CASSGTSGVSYNEQFF
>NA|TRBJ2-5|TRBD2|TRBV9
TGTGCCAGCAGCAATAGCGGGGGGGCCGCAGAGACCCAGTACTTC
CASSNSGGAAETQYF
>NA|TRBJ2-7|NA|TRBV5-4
TGTGCCAGCAGCTTGGGACCTCCCTACGAGCAGTACTTC
CASSLGPPYEQYF
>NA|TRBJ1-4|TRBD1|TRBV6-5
TGTGCCAGCAGCCGGACAGGGGGCTGGGGTGAAAAACTGTTTTTT
CASSRTGGWGEKLFF
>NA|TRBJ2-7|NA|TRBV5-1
TGCGCCAGCAGCTTGGACGTCATCTCCTACGAGCAGTACTTC
CASSLDVISYEQYF
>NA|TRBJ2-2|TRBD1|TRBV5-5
TGTGCCAGCAATGACAGGGTAGCGAACACCGGGGAGCTGTTTTTT
CASNDRVANTGELFF
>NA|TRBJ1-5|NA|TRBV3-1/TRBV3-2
TGTGCCAGCCGCCACCTGGGCAGGTGCAATCAGCCCCAGCATTTT
CASRHLGRCNQPQHF
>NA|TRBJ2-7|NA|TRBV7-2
TGTGCCAGCAGACATCGGGACGCCCTGGGCGAGCAGTACTTC
CASRHRDALGEQYF
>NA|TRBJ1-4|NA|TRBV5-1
TGCGCCAGCAGCTTTTCCGGGACTAATGAAAAACTGTTTTTT
CASSFSGTNEKLFF
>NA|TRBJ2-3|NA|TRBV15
TGTGCCACCAGCAGAGGGGGCAGGGCGAGCGGGCGCACAGATACGCAGTATTTT
CATSRGGRASGRTDTQYF
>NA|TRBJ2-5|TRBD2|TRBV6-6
TGTGCCAGCAAACATAGCGGGGGGGGTGAGACCCAGTACTTC
CASKHSGGGETQYF
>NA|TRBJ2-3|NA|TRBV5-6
TGTGCCAGCAGCTTGGTAGGGGAAAGGCAGTATTTT
CASSLVGERQYF
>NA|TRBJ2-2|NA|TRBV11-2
TGTGCCAGCAGCATCACTCCCACCGGGGAGCTGTTTTTT
CASSITPTGELFF
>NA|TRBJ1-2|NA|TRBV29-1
TGCAGCGTTGAAGGACAGGCGGGCTACACCTTC
CSVEGQAGYTF
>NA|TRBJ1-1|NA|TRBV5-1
TGCGCCAGCAGCTTGGAGAGAGGAACTGAAGCTTTCTTT
CASSLERGTEAFF
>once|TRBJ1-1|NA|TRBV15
TGTGCCACCAGCAGAGCCAGGCAAAAGAACACTGAAGCTTTCTTT
CATSRARQKNTEAFF
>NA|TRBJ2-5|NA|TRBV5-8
TGTGCCAGCAGCTTGGAGATGGACGGAGGGGAGACCCAGTACTTC
CASSLEMDGGETQYF
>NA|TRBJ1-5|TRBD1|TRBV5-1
TGCGCCAGCAGCTGGGACAGGGTTAGCAATCAGCCCCAGCATTTT
CASSWDRVSNQPQHF
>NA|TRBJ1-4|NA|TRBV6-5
TGTGCCAGCAGCCCCGGGGGGGGCAGTGAAAAACTGTTTTTT
CASSPGGGSEKLFF
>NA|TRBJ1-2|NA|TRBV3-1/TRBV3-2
TGTGCCAGCAGCCAACGGTCAGGAGGTTTCTATGGCTACACCTTC
CASSQRSGGFYGYTF
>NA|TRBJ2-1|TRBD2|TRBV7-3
TGTGCCAGCAGCTTAGGGGGACTAGCGGACAATGAGCAGTTCTTC
CASSLGGLADNEQFF
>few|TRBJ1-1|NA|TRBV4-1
TGCGCCAGCAGCCATCCCCTGAGGGGGGACACTGAAGCTTTCTTT
CASSHPLRGDTEAFF
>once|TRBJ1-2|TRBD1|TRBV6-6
TGTGCCAGCAGCCCAGGGACAGGGCTTCTGGGTGGCCACACCTTC
CASSPGTGLLGGHTF
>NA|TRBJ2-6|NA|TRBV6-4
TGTGCCAGCAGTAAAGACAGAACTGGGGCCAACGTCCTGACTTTC
CASSKDRTGANVLTF
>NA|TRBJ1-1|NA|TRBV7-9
TGTGCCAGCAGCTTAGGAGGGGGAAATGAAGCTTTCTTT
CASSLGGGNEAFF
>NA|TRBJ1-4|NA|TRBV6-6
TGTGCCAGCAGTTATGACGCTAGGGAAAAACTGTTTTTT
CASSYDAREKLFF
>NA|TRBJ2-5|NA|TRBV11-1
TGTGCCAGCAGTAATAGGGGGGGGTGGAAAGAAGAGACCCAGTACTTC
CASSNRGGWKEETQYF
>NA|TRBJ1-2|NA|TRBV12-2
TGTGCAAGTCGCACCCACCAGGGCTGTAGTGGCTACACCTTC
CASRTHQGCSGYTF
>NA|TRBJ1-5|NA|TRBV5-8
TGTGCCAGCAGCCCGCAGGGACACAGTCAGCCCCAGCATTTT
CASSPQGHSQPQHF
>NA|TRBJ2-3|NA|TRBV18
TGTGCCAGCTCATCGAACAGGGAATTTAGCACAGATACGCAGTATTTT
CASSSNREFSTDTQYF
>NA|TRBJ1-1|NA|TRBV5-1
TGCGCCAGCAGCTCCCAGGGGAGCGAAAACACTGAAGCTTTCTTT
CASSSQGSENTEAFF
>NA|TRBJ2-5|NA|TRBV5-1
TGCGCCAGCAGCTTGTACGAGGTGGGCCAAGAGACCCAGTACTTC
CASSLYEVGQETQYF
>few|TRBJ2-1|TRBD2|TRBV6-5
TGTGCCAGCAGTTACACTAGCGGGGGGGCCAATGAGCAGTTCTTC
CASSYTSGGANEQFF
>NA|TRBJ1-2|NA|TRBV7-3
TGTGCCAGCAGCGAAAATAGGGGGAAGGGCTACACCTTC
CASSENRGKGYTF